This TCR beta chain stems from a study of T cell clonality in common variable immunodeficiency. General study findings and limits: Reportedly, TCR beta sequences from common variable immunodeficiency showed fewer deletions and N-nucleotide insertions.

This clone occurred a few times. Its antigen is currently unknown. The CDR3 extends 3 residues past the end of the read, so its final part is completed from the germline J gene. TCRdb's table, derived via immunoSEQ multiplex PCR, lists solely in-frame clones and lacks some. There are around 16,000 clones in the sample, none observed a single time. Trimming cost V 5 bases and J 3 bases; bases outside gene matches: 1. Germline lookup yields CDR1 LNHDA and CDR2 SQIVND (reference sequence). The CDR3 extends over 13 amino acids. This clonotype originated in a human donor with common variable immunodeficiency. The J gene is TRBJ1-2, the V gene TRBV19; 9 bases fit TRBD1. The source material was peripheral blood mononuclear cells. The sequenced part of the CDR3 DNA is TGTGCCAGTAGTGACAGGGGGGACTATGGC. Residues: CASSDRGDYG. The full CDR3 is CASSDRGDYGYTF. Full variable domain (missing parts from reference TRBV19 and TRBJ1-2): DGGITQSPKYLFRKEGQNVTLSCEQNLNHDAMYWYRQDPGQGLRLIYYSQIVNDFQKGDIAEGYSVSREKKESFPLTVTSAQKNPTAFYLCASSDRGDYGYTFGSGTRLTVV.